The rows below give T cell receptor beta chains drawn from one sample of a study of cytomegalovirus exposure and HLA in healthy donors. The method was immunoSEQ multiplex PCR; TCRdb's version includes in-frame clones alone and lacks a portion of them. Among about 300,000 clones, about nine tenths were seen once, and the ten largest hold almost 4%. Sequenced sample: PBMCs. Source of these receptors: a man between 40 and 49 years old in good health and CMV-seropositive. The CDR3 runs from the conserved cysteine through the conserved F or W. A D gene is named only where the DNA matches it firmly. Size values are once, few and many counts, or a class for expanded clones, and some rows have none.

-,TRBV30,once,TRBJ2-3,TGTGCCTGGAGTGTACGACGGGGTGCAGATACGCAGTATTTT,CAWSVRRGADTQYF
TRBD2,TRBV5-8,-,TRBJ2-3,TGTGCCAGCAGCTCTAGCGGGGCTAGCACAGATACGCAGTATTTT,CASSSSGASTDTQYF
TRBD1,TRBV7-9,-,TRBJ1-1,TGTGCCAGCAGCTCTTTACAGGGGGCCACTGAAGCTTTCTTT,CASSSLQGATEAFF
TRBD2,TRBV13,-,TRBJ2-3,TGTGCCAGCAGCTCGCGGACTAGCGGGAGATTGGGAGATACGCAGTATTTT,CASSSRTSGRLGDTQYF
-,TRBV28,-,TRBJ2-7,TGTGCCAGCAGTCCCAGGGCAGGGACACTTGACGACGAGCAGTACTTC,CASSPRAGTLDDEQYF
-,TRBV4-1,-,TRBJ2-1,TGCGCCAGCAGCCAGACGGGGAGCTATGAGCAGTTCTTC,CASSQTGSYEQFF
TRBD2,TRBV4-1,-,TRBJ2-1,TGCGCCAGCAGCCAAGATGGGGGACTAGCGGGAAGCTCCTACAATGAGCAGTTCTTC,CASSQDGGLAGSSYNEQFF
TRBD2,TRBV27,-,TRBJ2-5,TGTGCCAGCAGTTTCCAGGGGCCGGGGGGGGAGACCCAGTACTTC,CASSFQGPGGETQYF
TRBD1,TRBV4-1,few,TRBJ1-4,TGCGCCAGCAGCCGAGGGGACAGGGATAATGAAAAACTGTTTTTT,CASSRGDRDNEKLFF
TRBD2,TRBV4-2,once,TRBJ2-5,TGTGCCAGCAGCCAAGATAGGGGACTAGCCCAAGAGACCCAGTACTTC,CASSQDRGLAQETQYF
-,TRBV28,once,TRBJ2-1,TGTGCCAGCAGTTTATGGGGGGCGAGCAATGAGCAGTTCTTC,CASSLWGASNEQFF
-,TRBV4-2,-,TRBJ2-7,TGTGCCAGCAGCCAAGGCCGGGACTACGAGCAGTACTTC,CASSQGRDYEQYF
-,TRBV14,-,TRBJ1-4,TGTGCCAGCAGCCCAAGATATAGGGGGACGGAAGAAAAACTGTTTTTT,CASSPRYRGTEEKLFF
-,TRBV6-1,-,TRBJ1-5,TGTGCCAGCAGTGAAGCGCCTCAGGGAGGGTTCTATCAGCCCCAGCATTTT,CASSEAPQGGFYQPQHF
TRBD1,TRBV7-8,-,TRBJ2-7,TGTGCCAGCAGCGTAGGGCGGGACAGGCGTGCCTACGAGCAGTACTTC,CASSVGRDRRAYEQYF
-,TRBV19,-,TRBJ2-7,TGTGCCAGTAGTATGGGACACCCAGGGCCCTACGAGCAGTACTTC,CASSMGHPGPYEQYF
-,TRBV7-2,-,TRBJ1-5,TGTGCCAGCAGCTGGGACATACGGAATCAGCCCCAGCATTTT,CASSWDIRNQPQHF
-,TRBV4-1,few,TRBJ1-1,TGCGCCAGCAGCCAAGGGAGGCAGGGGTGGACTGAAGCTTTCTTT,CASSQGRQGWTEAFF
-,TRBV19,once,TRBJ2-7,TGTGCCAGTAGTATATCATCAGGGTCGGACGAGCAGTACTTC,CASSISSGSDEQYF
-,TRBV5-1,-,TRBJ2-3,TGCGCCAGCAGCCGACCGAGACTTGGTGGCACAGATACGCAGTATTTT,CASSRPRLGGTDTQYF
TRBD2,TRBV10-3,-,TRBJ2-7,TGTGCCATCAGTGAGGGGACTAGCGGGAGTACCCACGAGCAGTACTTC,CAISEGTSGSTHEQYF
-,TRBV7-9,once,TRBJ2-7,TGTGCCAGCAGCTTGGCGGGGTCCTACGAGCAGTACTTC,CASSLAGSYEQYF
TRBD1,TRBV7-3,-,TRBJ1-5,TGTGCCAGCAGCCCGTGGACAGGGGCGGGGGAGGATGACAATCAGCCCCAGCATTTT,CASSPWTGAGEDDNQPQHF
TRBD1,TRBV15,-,TRBJ1-2,TGTGCCACCAGCAGTGGTGGACAGGGTGGTGGCTACACCTTC,CATSSGGQGGGYTF
TRBD1,TRBV9,-,TRBJ1-4,TGTGCCAGCAGCGTAGGGGACAGGGAGAATGAAAAACTGTTTTTT,CASSVGDRENEKLFF
TRBD2,TRBV7-3,-,TRBJ2-7,TGTGCCAGCAGTTCTAGCGGGAGCCACGAGCAGTACTTC,CASSSSGSHEQYF
-,TRBV18,once,TRBJ1-1,TGTGCCAGCTCACCAGATTCGGGGAGAGCAGCTTTCTTT,CASSPDSGRAAFF
TRBD1,TRBV5-4,-,TRBJ2-2,TGTGCCAGCAGTTTCCCAGGGGGCAGGAACACCGGGGAGCTGTTTTTT,CASSFPGGRNTGELFF
-,TRBV7-9,-,TRBJ2-3,TGTGCCAGCAGCTTAAGCTACCCCACAGATACGCAGTATTTT,CASSLSYPTDTQYF
-,TRBV14,-,TRBJ2-7,TGTGCCAGCAGCCAAGTCAGGCACGAGCAGTACTTC,CASSQVRHEQYF
-,TRBV5-1,-,TRBJ2-7,TGCGCCAGCAGCTTGGCCGGACTGTACGAGCAGTACTTC,CASSLAGLYEQYF
-,TRBV9,-,TRBJ1-3,TGTGCCAGCAGCGTGTGGGGGGAGTCTGGAAACACCATATATTTT,CASSVWGESGNTIYF
-,TRBV6-1,-,TRBJ1-1,TGTGCCAGCAGTGAAATTTCAGACACTGAAGCTTTCTTT,CASSEISDTEAFF
-,TRBV5-6,-,TRBJ2-3,TGTGCCAGCAACCGGCCCCCAGGGAGCACAGATACGCAGTATTTT,CASNRPPGSTDTQYF
-,TRBV15,-,TRBJ2-7,TGTGCCACCAGCAGAGACTACAGGAGCGAGCAGTACTTC,CATSRDYRSEQYF
TRBD2,TRBV6-5,few,TRBJ2-1,TGTGCCAGCAATAGCGGGAGCAATAATGAGCAGTTCTTC,CASNSGSNNEQFF
-,TRBV4-1,-,TRBJ2-7,TGCGCCAGCAGCCTCATAGAACAGGGAGAAGAGCAGTACTTC,CASSLIEQGEEQYF
TRBD2,TRBV5-1,-,TRBJ2-1,TGCGCCAGCAGCTTGAAACTAGCGGGAAGAAATGAGCAGTTCTTC,CASSLKLAGRNEQFF
-,TRBV28,-,TRBJ2-1,TGTGCCAGCAGTCAACCCCGCAGGGCAGCCGGTGAGCAGTTCTTC,CASSQPRRAAGEQFF
-,TRBV6-1,-,TRBJ2-7,TGTGCCAGCAGTGACGGCTACGAGCAGTACTTC,CASSDGYEQYF
TRBD2,TRBV25-1,-,TRBJ2-1,TGTGCCAGCAAAGAGGGAGGGCCGTCCAATGAGCAGTTCTTC,CASKEGGPSNEQFF
-,TRBV18,-,TRBJ2-7,TGTGCCAGCTCCCGGAGCAGCGGGTCGCTCTACGAGCAGTACTTC,CASSRSSGSLYEQYF
-,TRBV9,-,TRBJ2-5,TGTGCCAGCAGCGCTAGAAGGACGGGAATAGAGACCCAGTACTTC,CASSARRTGIETQYF
TRBD1,TRBV2,-,TRBJ2-5,TGTGCCAGCAAGACAGGGGCAGGTTATGAGACCCAGTACTTC,CASKTGAGYETQYF
-,TRBV5-1,-,TRBJ2-1,TGCGCCAGCAGCTTGGTCGGACAGACTTACAATGAGCAGTTCTTC,CASSLVGQTYNEQFF
-,TRBV28,-,TRBJ1-4,TGTGCCAGCAGTTTAGGGGGAGGACGGCAGAAACTGTTTTTT,CASSLGGGRQKLFF
TRBD2,TRBV7-3,-,TRBJ2-2,TGTGCCAGCAGCTCCTCACCGGGACTAGTGGCCACCGGGGAGCTGTTTTTT,CASSSSPGLVATGELFF
TRBD2,TRBV2,-,TRBJ2-7,TGTGCCAGCAGACCTATAGCGGGGGGCACCTACGAGCAGTACTTC,CASRPIAGGTYEQYF
-,TRBV15,-,TRBJ2-1,TGTGCCACCAGCTCCCGGGGACTCCGGACCACCAATGAGCAGTTCTTC,CATSSRGLRTTNEQFF
-,TRBV27,-,TRBJ1-1,TGTGCCAGCAGTTTAAATGTCGGCTCGACGGGAGCTTTCTTT,CASSLNVGSTGAFF
-,TRBV6-4,-,TRBJ2-7,TGTGCCAGCGTAGACAGGACCTTATTATTCCCCTTCCCCTACGAGCAGTACTTC,CASVDRTLLFPFPYEQYF
-,TRBV14,-,TRBJ1-1,TGTGCCAGCAGCCTCGAATTTACGGGGTCTGAAGCTTTCTTT,CASSLEFTGSEAFF